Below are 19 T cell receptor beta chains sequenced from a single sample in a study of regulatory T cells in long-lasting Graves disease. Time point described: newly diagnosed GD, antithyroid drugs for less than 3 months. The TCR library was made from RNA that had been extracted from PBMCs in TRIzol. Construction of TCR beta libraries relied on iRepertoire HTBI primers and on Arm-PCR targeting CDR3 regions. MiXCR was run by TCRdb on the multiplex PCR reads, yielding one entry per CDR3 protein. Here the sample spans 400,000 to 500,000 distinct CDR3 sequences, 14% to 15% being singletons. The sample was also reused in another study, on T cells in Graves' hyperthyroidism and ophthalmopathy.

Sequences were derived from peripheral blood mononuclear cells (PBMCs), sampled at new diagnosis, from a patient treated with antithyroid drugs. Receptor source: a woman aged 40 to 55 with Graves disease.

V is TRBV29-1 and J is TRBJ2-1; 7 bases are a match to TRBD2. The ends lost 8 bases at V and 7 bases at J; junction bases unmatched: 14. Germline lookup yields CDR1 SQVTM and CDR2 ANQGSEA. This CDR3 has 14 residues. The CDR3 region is CSWWGGAGGNEQFF. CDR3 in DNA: TGCAGCTGGTGGGGGGGAGCTGGGGGAAATGAGCAGTTCTTC.

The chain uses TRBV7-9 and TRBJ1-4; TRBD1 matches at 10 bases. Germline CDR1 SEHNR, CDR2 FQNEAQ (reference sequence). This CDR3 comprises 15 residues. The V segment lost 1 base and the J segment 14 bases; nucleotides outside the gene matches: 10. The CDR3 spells CASSLGDRGRRGLFF. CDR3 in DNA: TGTGCCAGCAGCTTAGGGGACAGGGGACGCCGCGGGCTGTTTTTT.

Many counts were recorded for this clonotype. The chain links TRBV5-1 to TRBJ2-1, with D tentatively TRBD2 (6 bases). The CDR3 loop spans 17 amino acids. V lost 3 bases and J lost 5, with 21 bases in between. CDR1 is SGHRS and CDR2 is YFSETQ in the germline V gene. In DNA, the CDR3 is TGCGCCAGCAGCTACCCCCGGGACTCGCGACCGAACAATGAGCAGTTCTTC. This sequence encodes CASSYPRDSRPNNEQFF.

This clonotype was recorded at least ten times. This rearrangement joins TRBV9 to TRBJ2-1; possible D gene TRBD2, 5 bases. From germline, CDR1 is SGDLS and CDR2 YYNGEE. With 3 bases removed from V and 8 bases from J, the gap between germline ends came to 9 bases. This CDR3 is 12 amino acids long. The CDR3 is CASSAGVDEQFF. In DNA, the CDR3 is TGTGCCAGCAGCGCCGGGGTGGATGAGCAGTTCTTC.

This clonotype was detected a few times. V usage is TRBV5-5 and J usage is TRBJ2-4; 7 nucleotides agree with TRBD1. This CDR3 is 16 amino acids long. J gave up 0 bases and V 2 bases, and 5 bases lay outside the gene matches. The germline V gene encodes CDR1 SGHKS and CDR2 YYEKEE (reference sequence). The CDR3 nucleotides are TGTGCCAGCAGCTTTTGGACAGGTTTAGCCAAAAACATTCAGTACTTC. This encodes CASSFWTGLAKNIQYF. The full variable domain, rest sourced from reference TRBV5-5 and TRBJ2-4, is DAGVTQSPTHLIKTRGQQVTLRCSPISGHKSVSWYQQVLGQGPQFIFQYYEKEERGRGNFPDRFSARQFPNYSSELNVNALLLGDSALYLCASSFWTGLAKNIQYFGAGTRLSVL.

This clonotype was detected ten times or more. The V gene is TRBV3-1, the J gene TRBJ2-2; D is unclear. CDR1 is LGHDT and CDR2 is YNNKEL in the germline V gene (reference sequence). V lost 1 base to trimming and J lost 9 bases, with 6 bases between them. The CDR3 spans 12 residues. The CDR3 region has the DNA TGTGCCAGCAGCCAAGCTGGCCGGGAGCTGTTTTTT. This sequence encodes CASSQAGRELFF.

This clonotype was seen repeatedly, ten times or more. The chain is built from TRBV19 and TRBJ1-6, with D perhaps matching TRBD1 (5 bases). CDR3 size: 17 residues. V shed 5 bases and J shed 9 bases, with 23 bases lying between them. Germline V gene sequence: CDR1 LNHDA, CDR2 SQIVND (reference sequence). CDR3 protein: CASSSPQIDSAGSPLHF. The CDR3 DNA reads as TGTGCCAGTAGTTCCCCCCAAATCGACAGCGCGGGTTCACCCCTCCACTTT.

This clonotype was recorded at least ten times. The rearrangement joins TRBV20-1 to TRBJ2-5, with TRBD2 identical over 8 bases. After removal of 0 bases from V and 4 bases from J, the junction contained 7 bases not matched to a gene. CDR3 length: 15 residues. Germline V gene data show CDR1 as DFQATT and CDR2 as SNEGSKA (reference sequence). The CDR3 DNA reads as TGCAGTGCTAGAGAGAACGGGAGGGCCGCAGAGACCCAGTACTTC. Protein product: CSARENGRAAETQYF.

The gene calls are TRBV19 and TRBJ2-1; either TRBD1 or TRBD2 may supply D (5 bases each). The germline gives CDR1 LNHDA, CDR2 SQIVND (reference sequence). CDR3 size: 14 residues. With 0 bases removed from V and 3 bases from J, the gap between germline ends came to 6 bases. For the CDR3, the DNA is TGTGCCAGTAGTATAGATGGGGGCTACAATGAGCAGTTCTTC. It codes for CASSIDGGYNEQFF.

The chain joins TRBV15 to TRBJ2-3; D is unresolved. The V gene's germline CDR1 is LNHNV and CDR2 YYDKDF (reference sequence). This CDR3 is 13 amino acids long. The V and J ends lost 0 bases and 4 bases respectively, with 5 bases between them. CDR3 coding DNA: TGTGCCACCAGCAGAGATGGGGCAGATACGCAGTATTTT. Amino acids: CATSRDGADTQYF. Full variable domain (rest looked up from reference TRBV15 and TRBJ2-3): DAMVIQNPRYQVTQFGKPVTLSCSQTLNHNVMYWYQQKSSQAPKLLFHYYDKDFNNEADTPDNFQSRRPNTSFCFLDIRSPGLGDTAMYLCATSRDGADTQYFGPGTRLTVL.

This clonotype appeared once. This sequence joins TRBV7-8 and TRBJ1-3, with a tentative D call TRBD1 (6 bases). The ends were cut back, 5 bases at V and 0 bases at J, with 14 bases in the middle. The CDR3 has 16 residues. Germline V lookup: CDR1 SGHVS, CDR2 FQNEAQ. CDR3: CASSTAQGYSGNTIYF. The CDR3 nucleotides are TGTGCCAGCAGCACTGCACAGGGTTACTCTGGAAACACCATATATTTT.

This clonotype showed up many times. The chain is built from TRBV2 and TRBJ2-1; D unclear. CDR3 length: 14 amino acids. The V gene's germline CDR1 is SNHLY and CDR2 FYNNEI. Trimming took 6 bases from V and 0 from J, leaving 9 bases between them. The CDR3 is CASSQDISYNEQFF. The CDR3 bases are TGTGCCAGCAGCCAGGATATCTCCTACAATGAGCAGTTCTTC.

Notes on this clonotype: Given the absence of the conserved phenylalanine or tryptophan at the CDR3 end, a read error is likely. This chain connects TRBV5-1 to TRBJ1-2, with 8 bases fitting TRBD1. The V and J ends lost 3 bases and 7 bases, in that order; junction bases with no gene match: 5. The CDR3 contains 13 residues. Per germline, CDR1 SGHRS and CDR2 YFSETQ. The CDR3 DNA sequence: TGCGCCAGCAGCTCAGGCAGGGGGCTTGGCTACACCGTC. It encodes CASSSGRGLGYTV.

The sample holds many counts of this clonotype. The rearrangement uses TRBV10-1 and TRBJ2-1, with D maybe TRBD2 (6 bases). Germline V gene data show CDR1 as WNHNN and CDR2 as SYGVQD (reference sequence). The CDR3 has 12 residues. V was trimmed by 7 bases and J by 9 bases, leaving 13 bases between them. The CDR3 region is CASTDSGAEQFF. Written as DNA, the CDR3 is TGCGCCAGCACAGATAGCGGCGCTGAGCAGTTCTTC.

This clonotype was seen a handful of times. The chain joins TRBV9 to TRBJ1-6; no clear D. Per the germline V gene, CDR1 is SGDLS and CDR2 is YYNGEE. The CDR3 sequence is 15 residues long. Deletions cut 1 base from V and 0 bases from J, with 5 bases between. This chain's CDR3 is CASSVTSSYNSPLHF. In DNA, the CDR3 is TGTGCCAGCAGCGTAACCAGCTCCTATAATTCACCCCTCCACTTT. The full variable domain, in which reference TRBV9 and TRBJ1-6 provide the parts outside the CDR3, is DSGVTQTPKHLITATGQRVTLRCSPRSGDLSVYWYQQSLDQGLQFLIQYYNGEERAKGNILERFSAQQFPDLHSELNLSSLELGDSALYFCASSVTSSYNSPLHFGNGTRLTVT.

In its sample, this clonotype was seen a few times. The CDR3 nucleotides are TGTGCCAGCAGTGCGGGGGACACTGAAGCTTTCTTT. It specifies CASSAGDTEAFF. This chain uses TRBV6-4 with TRBJ1-1, with D possibly being TRBD1 (5 bases). Trimming stripped 4 bases from V and 3 bases from J, with 6 bases between. CDR3 size: 12 residues. Germline V gene sequence: CDR1 MRHNA, CDR2 SNTAGT.

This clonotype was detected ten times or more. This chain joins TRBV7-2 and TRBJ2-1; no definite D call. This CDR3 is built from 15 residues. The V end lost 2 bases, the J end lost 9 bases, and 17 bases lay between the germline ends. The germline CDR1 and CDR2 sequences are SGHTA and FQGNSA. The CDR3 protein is CASSLIQQWVGEQFF. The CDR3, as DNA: TGTGCCAGCAGCTTAATACAACAGTGGGTGGGTGAGCAGTTCTTC.

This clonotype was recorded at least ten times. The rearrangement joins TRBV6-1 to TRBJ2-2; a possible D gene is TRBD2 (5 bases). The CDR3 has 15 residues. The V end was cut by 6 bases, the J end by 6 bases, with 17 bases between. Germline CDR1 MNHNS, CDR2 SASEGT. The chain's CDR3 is CASSKTTPGAGELFF. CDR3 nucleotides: TGTGCCAGCAGCAAGACTACTCCTGGGGCCGGGGAGCTGTTTTTT.

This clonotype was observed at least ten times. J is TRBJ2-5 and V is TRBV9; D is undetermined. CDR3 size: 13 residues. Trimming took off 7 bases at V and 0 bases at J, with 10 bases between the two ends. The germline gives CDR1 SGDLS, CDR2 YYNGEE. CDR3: CASSPPNQETQYF. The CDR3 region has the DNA TGTGCCAGCTCACCTCCTAACCAAGAGACCCAGTACTTC. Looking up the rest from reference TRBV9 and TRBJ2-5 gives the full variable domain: DSGVTQTPKHLITATGQRVTLRCSPRSGDLSVYWYQQSLDQGLQFLIQYYNGEERAKGNILERFSAQQFPDLHSELNLSSLELGDSALYFCASSPPNQETQYFGPGTRLLVL.